The 22 T cell receptor beta chains below all came from one sample that was sequenced in a study of low-dose radiotherapy and immunotherapy resistance in tumors. Time point defined: before trial treatment. TRAV- and TRBV-specific primers were used for first-strand cDNA, which covered alpha and beta chains. Both a constant-region primer and a V-primer adapter served to amplify TCRs across 20 PCR cycles. TCRdb called the reads again in MiXCR, with one record for every CDR3 protein. Found here are tens of thousands of distinct CDR3 sequences, 20% to 25% of them singletons; the top ten hold just over 5.5%. The sample consisted of PBMCs, taken before treatment. These receptors were obtained from a male donor with prostate cancer.

V is TRBV6-2 or TRBV6-3 and J is TRBJ2-2; 7 nucleotides agree with TRBD2. The CDR3 contains 14 residues. V was clipped by 6 bases and J by 5 bases; unmatched bases: 6. Germline lookup yields CDR1 MNHEY and CDR2 SVGEGT. DNA of the CDR3: TGTGCCAGCAGGCCGGGGGGTTGGACCGGGGAGCTGTTTTTT. This gives the protein CASRPGGWTGELFF.

This clonotype was recorded at least ten times. The chain carries TRBV6-2 or TRBV6-3 and TRBJ1-2, with D perhaps matching TRBD1 (5 bases). V was clipped by 11 bases and J by 1 base, with 23 bases between them. Germline loops: CDR1 MNHEY, CDR2 SVGEGT. CDR3 length: 16 amino acids. CDR3 protein: CAGPQSWGIRNYGYTF. CDR3 in DNA: TGTGCCGGGCCTCAGTCTTGGGGGATACGTAACTATGGCTACACCTTC.

This clonotype was observed many times. The genes are TRBV24-1 and TRBJ2-5; 7 bases are shared with TRBD2. Trimming at V came to 4 bases and at J to 4 bases, leaving 14 bases not matched to a gene. The CDR3 extends over 17 amino acids. In germline, CDR1 is KGHDR, CDR2 SFDVKD. The CDR3 loop reads CATSDHGRAGARETQYF. The CDR3 bases are TGTGCCACCAGTGACCATGGGCGGGCGGGAGCACGAGAGACCCAGTACTTC.

The table lists this clonotype with a count of one. A far larger clone is one nucleotide away, so this likely arose from a read error. J is TRBJ2-2 and V is TRBV10-3; D possibly corresponds to TRBD1 (5 bases). Germline CDR1 is ENHRY and CDR2 is SYGVKD. The CDR3 runs to 13 residues. V was shortened by 10 bases and J by 10 bases, with 19 bases between the two germline ends. The CDR3 loop reads CASTLGDWVELFF. In DNA form, the CDR3 reads TGTGCCAGCACCCTAGGGGATTGGGTGGAGCTGTTTTTT.

V is TRBV4-3 and J is TRBJ2-3, with TRBD2 as a possible D gene (5 bases). Trimming shortened V by 4 bases and J by 0 bases, and 11 bases separated the two germline ends. This CDR3 contains 15 residues. CDR1 and CDR2 from the germline V gene are LGHNA and YSLEER. The CDR3: CASSLPGFSTDTQYF. The CDR3 coding sequence is TGCGCCAGCAGCCTCCCGGGGTTCAGCACAGATACGCAGTATTTT.

This clonotype was counted ten times or more. The chain recombines TRBV19 with TRBJ2-1, with 7 bases lining up with TRBD2. This CDR3 has 12 amino acids. The V gene end was trimmed by 7 bases and the J gene end by 7 bases; junction bases not matched to a gene: 4. CDR1 is LNHDA, CDR2 SQIVND, per germline (reference sequence). DNA of the CDR3: TGTGCCAGTACAACGGGAGGTAATGAGCAGTTCTTC. Translating gives CASTTGGNEQFF.

V gene TRBV27 combines with J gene TRBJ1-1, with 8 bases fitting TRBD1. This CDR3 has 12 amino acids. J gave up 6 bases and V 10 bases, and 7 bases lay outside the gene matches. CDR1 is MNHEY, CDR2 SMNVEV, per germline (reference sequence). CDR3 nucleotide sequence: TGTGCCACCGGACAGGGACCCTCTGAAGCTTTCTTT. Translating gives CATGQGPSEAFF.

This clonotype was observed many times. The chain has TRBV6-6 and TRBJ1-3; D ambiguous. The CDR3 loop spans 15 amino acids. Germline lookup yields CDR1 MNHNY and CDR2 SVGAGI (reference sequence). V was pared by 2 bases and J by 1 base, with 9 bases between. CDR3 nucleotides: TGTGCCAGCAGTTACGAGGGATTTTCTGGAAACACCATATATTTT. Translated: CASSYEGFSGNTIYF.

This clonotype was recorded many times. CDR3 DNA: TGCAGCGTTGAAAGTTCCGTTCGCACCGGGGAGCTGTTTTTT. It yields the protein CSVESSVRTGELFF. This rearrangement joins TRBV29-1 to TRBJ2-2, with D unresolved. The germline gives CDR1 SQVTM, CDR2 ANQGSEA. This CDR3 has 14 amino acids. V lost 2 bases and J 4 bases, leaving 11 bases between the germline ends.

This clonotype was seen repeatedly, ten times or more. This rearrangement joins TRBV30 to TRBJ1-5, with TRBD1 matching 7 bases. Per germline, CDR1 GTSNPN and CDR2 SVGIG (reference sequence). The length of the CDR3 is 15 residues. V lost 4 bases and J lost 4; bases outside the gene matches: 10. The CDR3, as DNA: TGTGCCTGGAACGTAGGGGGCTTGGGGAATCAGCCCCAGCATTTT. Translation: CAWNVGGLGNQPQHF.

This chain links TRBV24-1 with TRBJ1-1; 7 bases map to TRBD1. J was trimmed by 3 bases and V by 4 bases; bases with no gene match: 7. The CDR3 covers 15 residues. Germline V gene sequence: CDR1 KGHDR, CDR2 SFDVKD. This chain's CDR3 is CATSDPRDSDTEAFF. CDR3 nucleotide sequence: TGTGCCACCAGTGACCCCCGGGACAGTGACACTGAAGCTTTCTTT.

In this sample, this clonotype turned up many times. The J gene is TRBJ2-1, the V gene TRBV28, with D possibly matching TRBD2 (5 bases). V dropped 5 bases and J dropped 7 bases, with 24 bases sitting between them. The CDR3 runs to 17 residues. Germline CDR1 reads MDHEN; CDR2 reads SYDVKM. CDR3 protein: CASSPPPLTRSGNEQFF. The CDR3 DNA sequence: TGTGCCAGCAGTCCCCCCCCCCTTACTAGGAGTGGTAATGAGCAGTTCTTC.

This clonotype came up many times. The V and J genes are TRBV20-1 and TRBJ1-5; D uncertain. The germline V and J ends were trimmed by 3 bases and 11 bases, with 17 bases remaining between them. Germline V CDR1 and CDR2: DFQATT, SNEGSKA (reference sequence). This CDR3 is built from 13 residues. This CDR3 reads CSARTAVGGTQHF. CDR3 coding DNA: TGCAGTGCTAGGACCGCTGTGGGTGGAACCCAGCATTTT.

This clonotype was observed many times. The chain is built from TRBV28 and TRBJ2-7; 10 nucleotides agree with TRBD2. J lost 4 bases, V lost 6 bases, and 9 bases had no gene match. The germline CDR1 and CDR2 sequences are MDHEN and SYDVKM. The CDR3 is 15 amino acids. The CDR3 DNA sequence: TGTGCCAGCAGCTCGCCTAGCGGGAGTGGATACGAGCAGTACTTC. Protein product: CASSSPSGSGYEQYF.

In regard to this clonotype: A far larger clone is one nucleotide away, so this likely arose from a read error. The gene calls are TRBV5-4 and TRBJ2-1; 11 nucleotides line up with TRBD1. The V gene's germline CDR1 is SGHNT and CDR2 YYREEE (reference sequence). The V segment lost 3 bases and the J segment 13 bases; nucleotides outside the gene matches: 12. The CDR3 runs 15 residues. The CDR3: CASSWDRGNQETQFF. For the CDR3, the DNA is TGTGCCAGCAGCTGGGACAGGGGGAACCAAGAGACCCAGTTCTTC. Together with reference TRBV5-4 and TRBJ2-1, the CDR3 gives the full variable domain: ETGVTQSPTHLIKTRGQQVTLRCSSQSGHNTVSWYQQALGQGPQFIFQYYREEENGRGNFPPRFSGLQFPNYSSELNVNALELDDSALYLCASSWDRGNQETQFFGPGTRLTVL.

The chain combines TRBV20-1 with TRBJ2-1; D gene unclear. Germline V CDR1 and CDR2: DFQATT, SNEGSKA (reference sequence). V lost 6 bases to trimming and J lost 0 bases, with 15 bases between them. This CDR3 is built from 15 residues. Here the CDR3 reads CSAADTEGSYNEQFF. CDR3 nucleotides: TGCAGTGCCGCGGATACCGAAGGCTCCTACAATGAGCAGTTCTTC.

Notes on this clonotype: With a far larger clone one base away, a read error is the likely cause. The gene calls are TRBV18 and TRBJ2-7, with 9 bases fitting TRBD2. The CDR3 contains 17 residues. Trimming took 3 bases from V and 7 from J; bases not matched to a gene: 16. The germline V gene encodes CDR1 KGHSH and CDR2 LQKENI. CDR3 nucleotide sequence: TGTGCCAGCTCACCCCTTAGCGGGAGAGGCTCCTACAATGAGCAGTACTTC. It specifies CASSPLSGRGSYNEQYF.

Points on this clonotype: This likely traces to a read error, being one base from a far larger clone. The chain is built from TRBV6-8 and TRBJ2-5; D unresolved. Trimming took 5 bases from V and 1 from J, leaving 17 bases between them. CDR1 is MNHGY and CDR2 is SAAAGT in the germline V gene. The CDR3 is 16 amino acids. The DNA of the CDR3 is TGTGCCAGCAGTGTCACCGGGCAAAGGGTCCAAGAGACCCAGTACTTC. It specifies CASSVTGQRVQETQYF.

The rearrangement joins TRBV5-5 to TRBJ2-7; the D gene is possibly TRBD1 (8 bases). CDR1 is SGHKS, CDR2 YYEKEE, per germline (reference sequence). The germline V and J ends were trimmed by 4 bases and 3 bases, with 14 bases remaining between them. The CDR3 is made up of 14 amino acids. The CDR3, as DNA: TGTGCCAGCAGCGTACAGGGGGAGGGCTACGAGCAGTACTTC. This codes for CASSVQGEGYEQYF.

This clonotype has ten or more counts. The V call is TRBV7-6, the J call TRBJ2-4; 8 bases are shared with TRBD2. CDR1 and CDR2 from the germline V gene are SGHVS and FNYEAQ. There are 17 residues in the CDR3. Trimming cost V 4 bases and J 2 bases; bases outside gene matches: 10. In nucleotides, the CDR3 is TGTGCCAGCAGCTCCAGGGTGTCTAGCGGGTCCAAAAACATTCAGTACTTC. Translation: CASSSRVSSGSKNIQYF.

The chain combines TRBV28 with TRBJ2-7; tentatively, D is TRBD1 (7 bases). Germline CDR1 MDHEN, CDR2 SYDVKM. The CDR3 has 15 amino acids. Trimming removed 3 bases from V and 3 bases from J, with 15 bases in between. The DNA for the CDR3 is TGTGCCAGCAGTTTGGGCGGGACAGAAAGCTACGAGCAGTACTTC. This gives the protein CASSLGGTESYEQYF.

This clonotype is medium-sized (0.01 to 0.1%) within its sample. The DNA for the CDR3 is TGTGCCAGCACCCCCGGGGGACGCACAGATACGCAGTATTTT. As protein: CASTPGGRTDTQYF. The chain employs TRBV28 and TRBJ2-3; a weak D match, TRBD2 (6 bases). Germline V gene lookup returns CDR1 MDHEN and CDR2 SYDVKM. The CDR3 runs to 14 residues. The V and J ends lost 7 bases and 1 base respectively, with 12 bases between them.